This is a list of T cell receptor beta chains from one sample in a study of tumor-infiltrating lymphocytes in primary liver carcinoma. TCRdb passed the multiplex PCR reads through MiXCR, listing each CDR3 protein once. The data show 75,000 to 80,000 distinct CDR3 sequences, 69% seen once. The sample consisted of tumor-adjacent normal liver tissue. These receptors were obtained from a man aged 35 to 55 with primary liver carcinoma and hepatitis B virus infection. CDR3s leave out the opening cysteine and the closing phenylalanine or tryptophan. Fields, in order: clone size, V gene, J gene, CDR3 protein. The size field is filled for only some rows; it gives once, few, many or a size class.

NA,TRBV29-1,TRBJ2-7,SVTRDSCEQY
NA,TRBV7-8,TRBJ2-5,VSSLNPQGLETQY
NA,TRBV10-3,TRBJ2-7,AISPRQGEHEQY
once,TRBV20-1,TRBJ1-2,SARKEGIGGYT
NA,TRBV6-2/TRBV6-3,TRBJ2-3,ASIYSAGSTDTQY
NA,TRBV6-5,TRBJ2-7,ASNYALSTNGTYEQY
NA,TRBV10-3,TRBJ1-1,AISGTMETEVF
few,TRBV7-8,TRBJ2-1,ASSSDFGGTYNEHF
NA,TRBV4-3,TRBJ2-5,ASSQGRDETQY
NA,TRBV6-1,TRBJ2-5,ASLGFPKGTQY
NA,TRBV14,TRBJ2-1,ASGLAASNEQF
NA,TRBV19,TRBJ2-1,VSSQAETGDEQF
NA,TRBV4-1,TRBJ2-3,ASSQAIGMDRLVTTDTQY
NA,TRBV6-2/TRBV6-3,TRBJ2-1,ASSPGTGAPISYNAQF
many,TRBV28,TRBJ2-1,ASRSGPGYHNEQF
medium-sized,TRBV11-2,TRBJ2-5,ASSLDTGPPWETQY
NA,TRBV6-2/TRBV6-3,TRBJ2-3,ASCYTLAGGPVY
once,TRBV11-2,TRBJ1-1,ASSLDRGPHGEAF
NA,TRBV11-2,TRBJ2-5,ANSLVVAETQY
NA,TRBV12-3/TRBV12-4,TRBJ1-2,ASSRTTGFGYGYT
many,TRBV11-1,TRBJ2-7,ASSPDSYEQY
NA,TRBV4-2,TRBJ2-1,ASNPGDFYNEQF
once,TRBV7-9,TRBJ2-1,ASSLVSYNGQF
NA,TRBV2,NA,ASSGTSGLNTQH
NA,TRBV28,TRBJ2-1,ASWIWGGNKQF
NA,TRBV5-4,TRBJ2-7,ASSITGASEHEQY
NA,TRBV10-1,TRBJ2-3,TSSESGLHADTQY
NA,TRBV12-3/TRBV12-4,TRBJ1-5,ACTRGTAINQPQH
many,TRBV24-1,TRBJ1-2,ATSDGYGYT
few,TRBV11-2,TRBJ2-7,ASGLESGISCEEY
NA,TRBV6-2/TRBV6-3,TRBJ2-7,ACTWRSGTGGFKNPEQY
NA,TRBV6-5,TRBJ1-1,ASSYLPLQGTAF
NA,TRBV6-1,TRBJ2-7,TSSEAPGPGYEQY
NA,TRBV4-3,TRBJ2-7,ASSQETGGSYEHY
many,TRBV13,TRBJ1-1,ASSLVGGPGTEAF
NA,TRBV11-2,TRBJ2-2,ASSMRGDPTGELY
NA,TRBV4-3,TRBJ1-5,ASSQDQGGGKPQH
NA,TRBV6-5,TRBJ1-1,ASTLTLQGRAF
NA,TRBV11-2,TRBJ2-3,ASSRSPRLAGERTDTQY